Below are 10 T cell receptor beta chains sequenced from a single sample in a study of blood T cell repertoires in COVID-19. Using immunoSEQ multiplex PCR, the repertoire was profiled, and TCRdb retains in-frame clones only, with some absent. The data show roughly 43,000 clones, about 80% seen once. Sequences were obtained from peripheral blood. The source of these receptors is an elderly woman with acute or convalescent COVID-19.

The chain carries TRBV4-1 and TRBJ2-1, with D uncertain. The V gene's germline CDR1 is MGHRA and CDR2 YSYEKL. The V gene lost 1 base and the J gene lost 5 bases, with 6 bases spanning the gap. The CDR3 is 13 amino acids. CDR3 protein: CASSQVLDNEQFF. CDR3 bases: TGCGCCAGCAGCCAAGTCCTAGACAATGAGCAGTTCTTC.

The chain recombines TRBV3-1 (or the pseudogene TRBV3-2) with TRBJ2-5; 8 nucleotides match TRBD1. CDR3 length equals 16 residues. Germline lookup yields CDR1 LGHDT and CDR2 YNNKEL (reference sequence). V lost 4 bases and J lost 2; bases outside the gene matches: 9. The CDR3 DNA follows: TGTGCCAGCAGCCCAAACACAGGGGGAATTCAAGAGACCCAGTACTTC. As protein: CASSPNTGGIQETQYF.

The chain has TRBV28 and TRBJ1-6, with 7 bases that match TRBD1. CDR1 and CDR2 (germline): MDHEN, SYDVKM. CDR3 length equals 14 residues. V shed 5 bases, J shed 7 bases, and the junction held 5 bases outside the gene matches. CDR3 residues: CASSVDRVNSPLHF. Written as DNA, the CDR3 is TGTGCCAGCAGTGTTGACAGGGTCAATTCACCCCTCCACTTT.

This chain uses TRBV7-2 with TRBJ2-3; 12 bases are shared with TRBD2. The junction had 13 bases not matched to a gene; V was cut back by 5 bases and J by 10 bases. From germline, CDR1 is SGHTA and CDR2 FQGNSA. This CDR3 is 16 amino acids long. DNA of the CDR3: TGTGCCAGCAGCACTCAAGGACTAGCGGGGAGGGAAGCGCAGTATTTT. Amino acid sequence: CASSTQGLAGREAQYF.

J is TRBJ1-1 and V is TRBV6-2 or TRBV6-3; no firm D call. This CDR3 has 13 amino acids. From germline, CDR1 is MNHEY and CDR2 SVGEGT. V lost 5 bases and J lost 6, with 13 bases in between. The CDR3 DNA reads TGTGCCAGCAGTAAAATGGAGTTCGCTGAAGCTTTCTTT. Translation: CASSKMEFAEAFF.

V is TRBV5-1 and J is TRBJ2-7; the D gene is possibly TRBD1 (6 bases). The CDR3 consists of 13 residues. CDR1 and CDR2 (germline): SGHRS, YFSETQ. With 5 bases removed from V and 0 bases from J, the gap between germline ends came to 9 bases. The CDR3 region has the DNA TGCGCCAGCAGGCAGGGGTCCTCCTACGAGCAGTACTTC. As protein: CASRQGSSYEQYF.

The gene calls are TRBV4-3 and TRBJ1-4; 8 positions match TRBD1. The V gene's germline CDR1 is LGHNA and CDR2 YSLEER. The CDR3 is 15 residues long. V was pared by 1 base and J by 8 bases, with 6 bases of the junction left unmatched. The CDR3 coding sequence is TGCGCCAGCAGCCAAGCCGGACAGGGTAACGAAAAACTGTTTTTT. Amino acids: CASSQAGQGNEKLFF.

The chain joins TRBV19 to TRBJ2-5; 7 bases line up with TRBD1. The CDR3 is made up of 16 amino acids. Germline CDR1 reads LNHDA; CDR2 reads SQIVND (reference sequence). V trimming: 4 bases; J trimming: 2 bases; junction bases outside the gene matches: 10. The CDR3 DNA is TGTGCCAGTAGTAGGAGACAGGGATCGAGGCAAGAGACCCAGTACTTC. It yields the protein CASSRRQGSRQETQYF.

The J gene is TRBJ2-5, the V gene TRBV6-5; tentatively, D is TRBD2 (6 bases). The V and J ends lost 8 bases and 5 bases respectively, with 15 bases between them. CDR3 length: 13 amino acids. Germline CDR1 MNHEY, CDR2 SVGAGI. DNA of the CDR3: TGTGCCAGCCAACCGACCCGGGGGGAGACCCAGTACTTC. Amino acid sequence: CASQPTRGETQYF.

The V gene is TRBV4-1, the J gene TRBJ2-2; D remains ambiguous. Germline loops: CDR1 MGHRA, CDR2 YSYEKL. The CDR3 length is 18 residues. With 1 base removed from V and 0 bases from J, the gap between germline ends came to 15 bases. This CDR3 is CASSQVLSNRANTGELFF. For the CDR3, the DNA is TGCGCCAGCAGCCAAGTGCTCTCAAACCGCGCGAACACCGGGGAGCTGTTTTTT.